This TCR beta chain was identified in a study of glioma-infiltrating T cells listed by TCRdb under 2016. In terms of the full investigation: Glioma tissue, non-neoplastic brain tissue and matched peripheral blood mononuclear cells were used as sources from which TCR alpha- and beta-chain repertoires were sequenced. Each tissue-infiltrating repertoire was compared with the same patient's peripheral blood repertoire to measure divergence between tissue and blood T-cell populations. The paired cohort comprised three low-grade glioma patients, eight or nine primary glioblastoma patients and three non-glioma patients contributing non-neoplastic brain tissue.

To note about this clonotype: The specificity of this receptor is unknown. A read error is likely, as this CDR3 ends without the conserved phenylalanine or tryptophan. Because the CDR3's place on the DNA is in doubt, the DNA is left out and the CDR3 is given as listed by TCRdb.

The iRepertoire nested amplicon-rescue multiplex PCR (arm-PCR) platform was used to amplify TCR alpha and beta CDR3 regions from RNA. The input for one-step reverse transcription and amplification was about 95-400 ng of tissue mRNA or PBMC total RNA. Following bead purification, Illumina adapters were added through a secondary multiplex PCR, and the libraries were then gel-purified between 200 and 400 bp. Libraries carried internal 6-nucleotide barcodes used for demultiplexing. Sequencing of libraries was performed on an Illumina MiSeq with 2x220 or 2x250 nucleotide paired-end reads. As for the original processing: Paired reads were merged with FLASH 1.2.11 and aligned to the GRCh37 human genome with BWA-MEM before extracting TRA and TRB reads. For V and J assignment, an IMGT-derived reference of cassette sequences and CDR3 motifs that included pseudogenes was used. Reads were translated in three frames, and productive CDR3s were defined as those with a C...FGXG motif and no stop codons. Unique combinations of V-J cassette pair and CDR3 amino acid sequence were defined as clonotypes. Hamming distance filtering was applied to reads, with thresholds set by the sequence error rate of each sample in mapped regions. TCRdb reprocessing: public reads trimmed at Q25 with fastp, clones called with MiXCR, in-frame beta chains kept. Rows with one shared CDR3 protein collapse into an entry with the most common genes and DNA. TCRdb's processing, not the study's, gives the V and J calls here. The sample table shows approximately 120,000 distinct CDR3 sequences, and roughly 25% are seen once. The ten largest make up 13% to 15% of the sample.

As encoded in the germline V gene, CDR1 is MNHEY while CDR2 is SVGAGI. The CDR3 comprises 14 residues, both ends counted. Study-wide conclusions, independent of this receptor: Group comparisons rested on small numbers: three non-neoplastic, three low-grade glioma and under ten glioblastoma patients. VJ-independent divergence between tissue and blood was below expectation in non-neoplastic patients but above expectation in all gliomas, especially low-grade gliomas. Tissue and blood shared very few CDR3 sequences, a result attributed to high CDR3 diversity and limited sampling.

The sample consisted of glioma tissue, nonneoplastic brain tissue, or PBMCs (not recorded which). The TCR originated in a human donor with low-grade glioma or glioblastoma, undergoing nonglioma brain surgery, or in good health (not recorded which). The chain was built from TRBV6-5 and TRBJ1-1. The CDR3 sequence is CASSYGGSVTEASL.